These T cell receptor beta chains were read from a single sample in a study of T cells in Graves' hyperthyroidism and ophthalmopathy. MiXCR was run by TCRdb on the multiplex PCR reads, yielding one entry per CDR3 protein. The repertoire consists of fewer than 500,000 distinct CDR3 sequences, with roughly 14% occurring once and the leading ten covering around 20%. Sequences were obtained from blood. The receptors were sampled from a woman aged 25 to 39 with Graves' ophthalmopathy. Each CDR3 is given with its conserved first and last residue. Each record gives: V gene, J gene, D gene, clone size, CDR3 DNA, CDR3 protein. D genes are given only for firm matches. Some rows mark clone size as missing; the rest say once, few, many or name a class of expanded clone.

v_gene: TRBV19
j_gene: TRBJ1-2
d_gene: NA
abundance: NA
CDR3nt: TGTGCCAGTAGTATAATACGAGAACTGGATGGCTACACCTTC
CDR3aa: CASSIIRELDGYTF

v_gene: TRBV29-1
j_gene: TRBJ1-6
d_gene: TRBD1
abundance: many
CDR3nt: TGCAGCGTTAGGACAGGGGGCGCCTCACCCCTCCACTTT
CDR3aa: CSVRTGGASPLHF

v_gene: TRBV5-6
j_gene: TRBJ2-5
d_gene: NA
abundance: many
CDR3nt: TGTGCCAGCAGCTTGGTAGGGGACGGCCTAGAAAAAGAGACCCAGTACTTC
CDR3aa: CASSLVGDGLEKETQYF

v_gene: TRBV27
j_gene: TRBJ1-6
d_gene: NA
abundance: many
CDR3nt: TGTGCCAGCAGCCTCGGGATTGCTAGCGGTTCACCCCTCCACTTT
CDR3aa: CASSLGIASGSPLHF

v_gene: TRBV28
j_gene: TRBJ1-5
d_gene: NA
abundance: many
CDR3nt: TGTGCCAGCAGTCCCCGGCCAGGGAGTAGCAATCAGCCCCAGCATTTT
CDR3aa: CASSPRPGSSNQPQHF

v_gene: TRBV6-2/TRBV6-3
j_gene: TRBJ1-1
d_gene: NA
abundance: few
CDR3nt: TGTGCCAGCAGACGGGGAATCGGCACTGAAGCTTTCTTT
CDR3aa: CASRRGIGTEAFF

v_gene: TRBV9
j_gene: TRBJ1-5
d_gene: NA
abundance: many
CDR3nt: TGTGCCAGCAGCGTAAGTGGGGAGAGGGCTCAGCCCCAGCATTTT
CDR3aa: CASSVSGERAQPQHF

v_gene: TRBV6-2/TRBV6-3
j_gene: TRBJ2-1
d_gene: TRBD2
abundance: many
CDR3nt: TGTGCCAGCAGCCTAGCGGGGGGGCCACCTAACAATGAGCAGTTCTTC
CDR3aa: CASSLAGGPPNNEQFF

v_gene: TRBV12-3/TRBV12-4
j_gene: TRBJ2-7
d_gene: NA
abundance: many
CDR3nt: TGTGCCAGCATCTCGGACACGGGGAGAGGCGAGCAGTACTTC
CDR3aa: CASISDTGRGEQYF

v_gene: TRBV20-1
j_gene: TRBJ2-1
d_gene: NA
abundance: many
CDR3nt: TGCAGTGCTAGAGACCCGCGATGGGTCTCCTACAATGAGCAGTTCTTC
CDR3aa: CSARDPRWVSYNEQFF

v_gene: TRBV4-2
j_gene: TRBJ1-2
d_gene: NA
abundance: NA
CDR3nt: TGTGCCAGCAGCGAAACGGACACGGCTGGCTATGGCTACACCTTC
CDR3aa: CASSETDTAGYGYTF

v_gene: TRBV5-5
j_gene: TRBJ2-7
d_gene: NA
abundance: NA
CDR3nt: TGTGCCAGCAGCTTGGCGAGACAGGAGTCCCCCTACGAGCAGTACTTC
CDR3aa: CASSLARQESPYEQYF

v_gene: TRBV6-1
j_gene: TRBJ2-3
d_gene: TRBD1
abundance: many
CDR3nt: TGTGCCAGCACCATAACCGGGACAGACACAGATACGCAGTATTTT
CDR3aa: CASTITGTDTDTQYF

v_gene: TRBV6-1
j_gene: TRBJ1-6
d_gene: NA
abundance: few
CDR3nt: TGTGCCAGCAGTAGATCAACTTCACCCCTCCACTTT
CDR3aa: CASSRSTSPLHF

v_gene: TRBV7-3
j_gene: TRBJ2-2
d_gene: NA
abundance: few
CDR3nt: TGTGCCAGCAGCTTAACTGGTAGTGACACCGGGGAGCTGTTTTTT
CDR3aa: CASSLTGSDTGELFF

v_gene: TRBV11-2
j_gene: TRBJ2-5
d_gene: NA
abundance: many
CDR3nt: TGTGCCAGCAGCCTCGAAGGAGGGGAGACCCAGTACTTC
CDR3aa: CASSLEGGETQYF

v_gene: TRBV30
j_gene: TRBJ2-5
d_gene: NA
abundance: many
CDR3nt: TGTGCCTGGATGGACTTAGAGACCCAGTACTTC
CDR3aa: CAWMDLETQYF

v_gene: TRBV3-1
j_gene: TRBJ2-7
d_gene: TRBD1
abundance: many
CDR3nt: TGTGCCAGCAGCCAAATGACAGGGGGCTACGAGCAGTACTTC
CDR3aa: CASSQMTGGYEQYF

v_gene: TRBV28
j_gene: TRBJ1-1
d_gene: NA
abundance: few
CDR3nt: TGTGCCAGCAGTTTGGGGGCTAGGCCAGCTGAAGCTTTCTTT
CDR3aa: CASSLGARPAEAFF

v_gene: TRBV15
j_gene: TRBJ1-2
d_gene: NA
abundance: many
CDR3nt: TGTGCCACCAGCAGAGATTTATCCGCAGAAGGCTACACCTTC
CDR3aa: CATSRDLSAEGYTF

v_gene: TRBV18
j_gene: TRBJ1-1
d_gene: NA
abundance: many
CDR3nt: TGTGCCAGCTCATCTATGGACATGAACACTGAAGCTTTCTTT
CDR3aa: CASSSMDMNTEAFF

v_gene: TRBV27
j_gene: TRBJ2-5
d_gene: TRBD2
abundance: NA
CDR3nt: TGTGCCAGCAGCCTCCGGGGGCGGGGGGGCTATGAGACCCAGTACTTC
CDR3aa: CASSLRGRGGYETQYF

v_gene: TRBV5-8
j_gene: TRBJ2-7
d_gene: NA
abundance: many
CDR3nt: TGTGCCAGCAGCCGACGGGACAACGTGGAGCAGTACTTC
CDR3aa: CASSRRDNVEQYF

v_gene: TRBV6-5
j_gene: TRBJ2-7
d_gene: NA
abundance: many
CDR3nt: TGTGCCAGCAGTTACAGGATTTACGAGCAGTACTTC
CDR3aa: CASSYRIYEQYF

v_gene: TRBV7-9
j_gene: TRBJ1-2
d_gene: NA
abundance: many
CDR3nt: TGTGCCAGCAGCTTACCTCACGGCGGAGCCTATGGCTACACCTTC
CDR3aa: CASSLPHGGAYGYTF

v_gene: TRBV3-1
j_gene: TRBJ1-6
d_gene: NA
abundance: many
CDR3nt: TGTGCCAGCAAACAGAGATTAGGCAATTCACCCCTCCACTTT
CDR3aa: CASKQRLGNSPLHF

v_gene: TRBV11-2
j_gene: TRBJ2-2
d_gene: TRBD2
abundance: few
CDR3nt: TGTGCCAGCAGCTTAGCGGGTCCGGGGGGTAACACCGGGGAGCTGTTTTTT
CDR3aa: CASSLAGPGGNTGELFF

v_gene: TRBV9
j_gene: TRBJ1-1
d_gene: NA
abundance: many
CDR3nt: TGTGCCAGCAAACCTCTCACTTGGGCAGGCACTGAAGCTTTCTTT
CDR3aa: CASKPLTWAGTEAFF

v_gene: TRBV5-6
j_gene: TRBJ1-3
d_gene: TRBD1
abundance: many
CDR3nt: TGTGCCAGCAGCTTGGCCGGGACAGGGGAGGACACCATATATTTT
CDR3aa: CASSLAGTGEDTIYF

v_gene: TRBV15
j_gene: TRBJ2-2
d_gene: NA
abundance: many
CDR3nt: TGTGCCACCAGCAGAGATCCGGGGGCGAACACCGGGGAGCTGTTTTTT
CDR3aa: CATSRDPGANTGELFF

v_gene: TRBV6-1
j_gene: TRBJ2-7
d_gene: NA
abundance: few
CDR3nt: TGTGCCAGCAGTCGCGGGGCAGGGCAGAGTAACGAGCAGTACTTC
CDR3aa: CASSRGAGQSNEQYF

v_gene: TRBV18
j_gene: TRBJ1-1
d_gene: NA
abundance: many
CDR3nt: TGTGCCAGCTCCGGCGACAGCTTTGAAGCTTTCTTT
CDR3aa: CASSGDSFEAFF

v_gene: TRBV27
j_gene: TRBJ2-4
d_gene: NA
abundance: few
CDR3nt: TGTGCCAGCAGCCCCGGGACGGTAGCCAAAAACATTCAGTACTTC
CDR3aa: CASSPGTVAKNIQYF

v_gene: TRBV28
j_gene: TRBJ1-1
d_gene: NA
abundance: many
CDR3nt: TGTGCCAGCACCCCCCGGGGGGCTATAAACACTGAAGCTTTCTTT
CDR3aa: CASTPRGAINTEAFF

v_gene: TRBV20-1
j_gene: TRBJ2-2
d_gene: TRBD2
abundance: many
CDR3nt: TGCAGTGCTAGAGATCCCGGGGGGGCTGGCGGGGAGCTGTTTTTT
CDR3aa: CSARDPGGAGGELFF

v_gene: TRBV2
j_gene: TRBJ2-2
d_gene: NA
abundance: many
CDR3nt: TGTGCCAGCAGTGAAACCCCCACCGGGGAGCTGTTTTTT
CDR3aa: CASSETPTGELFF

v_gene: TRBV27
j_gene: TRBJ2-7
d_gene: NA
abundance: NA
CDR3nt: TGTGCCAGCAGTTTCGAACAGTCCCCCTACGAGCAGTACTTC
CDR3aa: CASSFEQSPYEQYF

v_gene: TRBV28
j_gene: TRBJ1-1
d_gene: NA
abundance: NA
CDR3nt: TGTGCCAGCAATCCACGGAGTTACACTGAAGCTTTCTTT
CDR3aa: CASNPRSYTEAFF

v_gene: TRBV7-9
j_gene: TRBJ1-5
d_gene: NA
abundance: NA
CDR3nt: TGTGCCAGCAGCCTGAGGGAGGGCAATCAGCCCCAGCATTTT
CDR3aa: CASSLREGNQPQHF

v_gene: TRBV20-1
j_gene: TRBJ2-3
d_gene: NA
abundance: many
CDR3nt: TGCAGTCCGAAGGGTCACGTCAATACGCAGTATTTT
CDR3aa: CSPKGHVNTQYF

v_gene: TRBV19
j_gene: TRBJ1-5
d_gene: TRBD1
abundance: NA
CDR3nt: TGTGCCAGTTTACCTGGCCGGGACAGCCCGGCGGGGGCCCAGCATTTT
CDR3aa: CASLPGRDSPAGAQHF

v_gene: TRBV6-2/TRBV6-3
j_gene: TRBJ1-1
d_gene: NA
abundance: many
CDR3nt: TGTGCCAGCAGTAAAGGGGGGTACCTTGAAGCTTTCTTT
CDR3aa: CASSKGGYLEAFF

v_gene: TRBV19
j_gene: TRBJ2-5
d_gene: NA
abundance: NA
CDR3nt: TGTGCCAGTAGTATGGGCAGGGCGGAGACCCAGTACTTC
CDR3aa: CASSMGRAETQYF

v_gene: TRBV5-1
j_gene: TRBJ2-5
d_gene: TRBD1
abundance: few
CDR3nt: TGCGCCAGCAGCTTGAAGGGGGCGCAGATTGAGACCCAGTACTTC
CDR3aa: CASSLKGAQIETQYF

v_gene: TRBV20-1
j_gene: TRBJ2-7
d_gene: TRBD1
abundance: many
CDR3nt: TGCAGTGCCAAGAGGACAGGGGGTTGGGAGCAGTACTTC
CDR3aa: CSAKRTGGWEQYF

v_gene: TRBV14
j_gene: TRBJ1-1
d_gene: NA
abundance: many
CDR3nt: TGTGCCAGCAGCCAGGTGTACCGTCACACTGAAGCTTTCTTT
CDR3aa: CASSQVYRHTEAFF

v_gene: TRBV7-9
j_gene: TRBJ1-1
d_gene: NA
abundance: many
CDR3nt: TGTGCCAGCAGCCAAGACAGTTATGAAGCTTTCTTT
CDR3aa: CASSQDSYEAFF

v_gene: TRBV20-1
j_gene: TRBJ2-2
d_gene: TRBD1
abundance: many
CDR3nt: TGCAGTGCTAGAGACCTTCAGGGGGCGCATGGCGGGGAGCTGTTTTTT
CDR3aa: CSARDLQGAHGGELFF

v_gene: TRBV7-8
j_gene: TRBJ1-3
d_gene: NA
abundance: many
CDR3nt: TGTGCCAGCAGCTTAGGTACCCTCTCTGGAAACACCATATATTTT
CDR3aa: CASSLGTLSGNTIYF

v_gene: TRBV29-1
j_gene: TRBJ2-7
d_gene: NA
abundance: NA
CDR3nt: TGCAGCGTTGGAGGGAGGACCTCCTACGAGCAGTACTTC
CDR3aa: CSVGGRTSYEQYF

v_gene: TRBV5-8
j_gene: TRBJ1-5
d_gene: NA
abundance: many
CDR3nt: TGTGCCAGCAGCGTGGCCCCAGTCAATCAGCCCCAGCATTTT
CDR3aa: CASSVAPVNQPQHF

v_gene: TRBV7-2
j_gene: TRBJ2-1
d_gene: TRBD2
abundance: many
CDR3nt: TGTGCCAGCAGCCTCCACGCCAAGACTAGCGGGGGATGGAATGAGCAGTTCTTC
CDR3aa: CASSLHAKTSGGWNEQFF

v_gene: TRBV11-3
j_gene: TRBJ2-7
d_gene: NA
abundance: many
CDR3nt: TGTGCCAGCAGTCCCCCGGTGTCCAGCCCAGGCGAGCAGTACTTC
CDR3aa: CASSPPVSSPGEQYF

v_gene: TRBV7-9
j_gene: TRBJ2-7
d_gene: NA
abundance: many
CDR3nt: TGTGCCAGCAGCCTACAGGGCCACGAGCAGTACTTC
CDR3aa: CASSLQGHEQYF

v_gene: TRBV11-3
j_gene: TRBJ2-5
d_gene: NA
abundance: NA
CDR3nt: TGTGCCAGCAGCTTAGGAAGCCAAGGGACCCAGTACTTC
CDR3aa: CASSLGSQGTQYF

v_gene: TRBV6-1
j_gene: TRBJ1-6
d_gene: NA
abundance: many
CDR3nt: TGTGCCAGCAGTGAACGGGCCGGATTTAATTCACCCCTCCACTTT
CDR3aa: CASSERAGFNSPLHF

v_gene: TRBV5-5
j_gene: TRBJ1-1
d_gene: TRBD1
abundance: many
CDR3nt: TGTGCCAGCAGCTTGGACAGGGGGCTCACTGAAGCTTTCTTT
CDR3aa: CASSLDRGLTEAFF

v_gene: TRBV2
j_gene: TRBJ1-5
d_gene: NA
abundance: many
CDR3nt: TGTGCCAGCAGTGCTGATCAGCCCCAGCATTTT
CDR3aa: CASSADQPQHF

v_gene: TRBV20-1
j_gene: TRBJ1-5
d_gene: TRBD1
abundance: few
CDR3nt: TGCAGTGCTGACGGGACAGGGGGGCAGCCCCAGCATTTT
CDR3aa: CSADGTGGQPQHF